This TCR beta chain was sequenced during a study of human T cells and chemical hapten exposure. Overall study: DPC at 2% was the sensitizing agent, placed on roughly 2 cm by roughly 2 cm of upper inner arm skin. Findings and limits, study-wide: TCRs at high frequency, those above 1 in 1000, did not change with DPC sensitization.

One entry per CDR3 protein, called by TCRdb with MiXCR from the RACE reads. The data show 95,000 to 100,000 distinct CDR3 sequences, approximately 13% seen once. This clonotype showed up many times. Its antigen is not identified. Time point described: patch test 1, 2 weeks after DPC sensitization. The sample's treatment: therapeutic diphenylcyclopropenone sensitization with weekly scalp DPC. Unfractionated whole blood was the source from which total RNA was extracted. Germline V lookup: CDR1 SGHTA, CDR2 FQGTGA. This CDR3 is 15 amino acids long. V lost 2 bases and J 5 bases, leaving 13 bases between the germline ends.

The chain has TRBV7-3 and TRBJ2-1, with D perhaps TRBD1 (5 bases). The material was whole blood, obtained in connection with sensitization to the hapten diphenylcyclopropenone (DPC). The clonotype was recovered from a woman aged 35 to 49 with alopecia areata. Some clones in this sample may be carry-over from other donors' samples. As DNA, the CDR3 is TGTGCCAGCAGCTTACTCCAGGGTGACAACAATGAGCAGTTCTTC. It encodes CASSLLQGDNNEQFF.